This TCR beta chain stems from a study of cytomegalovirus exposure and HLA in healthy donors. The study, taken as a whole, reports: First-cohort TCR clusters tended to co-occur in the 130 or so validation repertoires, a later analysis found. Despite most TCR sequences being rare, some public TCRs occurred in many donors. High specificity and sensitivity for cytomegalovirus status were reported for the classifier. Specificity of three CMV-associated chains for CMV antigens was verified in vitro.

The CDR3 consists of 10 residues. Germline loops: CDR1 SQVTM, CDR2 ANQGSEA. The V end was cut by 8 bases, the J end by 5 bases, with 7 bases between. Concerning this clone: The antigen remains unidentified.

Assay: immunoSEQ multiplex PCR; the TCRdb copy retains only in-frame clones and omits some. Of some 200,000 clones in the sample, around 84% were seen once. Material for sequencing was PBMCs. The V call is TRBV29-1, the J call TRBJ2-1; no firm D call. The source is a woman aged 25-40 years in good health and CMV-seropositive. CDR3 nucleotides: TGCAGCACGAGTGACAATGAGCAGTTCTTC. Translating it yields CSTSDNEQFF.